Below are 21 T cell receptor beta chains sequenced from a single sample in a study of OX40 agonist ivuxolimab in advanced cancers. The table came from immunoSEQ multiplex PCR; TCRdb's copy has only in-frame clones and leaves some out. The data contain about 110,000 clones, around 93% of them singletons. Here the sequenced sample was CD4+ or CD8+ T cells sorted from blood, taken in a trial of the OX40 agonist ivuxolimab. Receptor source: an adult with an advanced solid tumor such as melanoma, head and neck, liver or kidney cancer.

This clone was counted a single time. This chain uses TRBV11-3 with TRBJ2-3, with 10 bases that match TRBD2. V dropped 4 bases and J dropped 4; count of bases not matched to a gene: 8. The CDR3 contains 16 residues. Germline V gives CDR1 SGHNT, CDR2 YENEEA. This CDR3 reads CASSYRLAGFADTQYF. CDR3 coding DNA: TGTGCCAGCAGCTACAGACTAGCGGGTTTCGCAGATACGCAGTATTTT. The whole variable domain, remainder taken from reference TRBV11-3 and TRBJ2-3, is EAGVVQSPRYKIIEKKQPVAFWCNPISGHNTLYWYLQNLGQGPELLIRYENEEAVDDSQLPKDRFSAERLKGVDSTLKIQPAELGDSAVYLCASSYRLAGFADTQYFGPGTRLTVL.

The chain combines TRBV30 with TRBJ1-2, with D perhaps matching TRBD1 (5 bases). Trimming cost V 0 bases and J 8 bases, with 25 bases left between them. This CDR3 has 17 amino acids. Looked up from germline, CDR1 is GTSNPN and CDR2 is SVGIG (reference sequence). CDR3 sequence reads: CAWSVSQGEYQTRGYTF. The CDR3, as DNA: TGTGCCTGGAGTGTTTCCCAGGGCGAATACCAGACTCGAGGCTACACCTTC.

The chain is built from TRBV7-9 and TRBJ2-4; TRBD1 or TRBD2 may be the D gene (5 bases each). CDR1 is SEHNR, CDR2 FQNEAQ, per germline (reference sequence). Trimming stripped 3 bases from V and 5 bases from J, with 14 bases between. The CDR3 runs to 15 residues. CDR3 nucleotide sequence: TGTGCCAGCAGCTTCAAGACGGTGGGGGAAAACATTCAGTACTTC. It yields the protein CASSFKTVGENIQYF.

The genes are TRBV5-1 and TRBJ2-3; the match to TRBD2 covers 7 bases. Losses at the gene ends were 8 bases for V and 0 bases for J; bases not matched to a gene: 6. CDR3 size: 14 residues. The germline CDR1 and CDR2 sequences are SGHRS and YFSETQ. CDR3 sequence reads: CASRLGGSTDTQYF. Here the CDR3 DNA reads TGCGCCAGTAGATTGGGGGGGAGCACAGATACGCAGTATTTT.

The chain carries TRBV14 and TRBJ1-4; D remains ambiguous. The germline CDR1 and CDR2 sequences are SGHDN and FVKESK. V was shortened by 2 bases and J by 8 bases, with 12 bases between the two germline ends. This CDR3 contains 14 residues. The CDR3 here is CASSQQSGWEKLFF. DNA for the CDR3: TGTGCCAGCAGCCAACAATCAGGATGGGAAAAACTGTTTTTT.

V and J are TRBV12-5 and TRBJ2-1, with D tentatively TRBD2 (5 bases). Trimming took 7 bases from V and 0 from J, leaving 10 bases between them. Germline V gives CDR1 LGHNT, CDR2 FRNRAP. This CDR3 region has 14 residues. The CDR3, as DNA: TGTGCTAGTGATTTAGCGAGCTCCTACAATGAGCAGTTCTTC. This codes for CASDLASSYNEQFF.

The gene calls are TRBV30 and TRBJ2-6; 11 bases agree with TRBD2. The trim removed 5 bases at V and 0 bases at J, leaving 6 bases unmatched. This CDR3 has 17 amino acids. Per the germline V gene, CDR1 is GTSNPN and CDR2 is SVGIG (reference sequence). CDR3 coding DNA: TGTGCCTGGGCTCTTACTAGCGGGGGCTCTGGGGCCAACGTCCTGACTTTC. Translation: CAWALTSGGSGANVLTF.

CDR3 residues: CASSLTGELFF. CDR3 bases: TGTGCCAGCAGCCTCACCGGGGAGCTGTTTTTT. The V and J genes are TRBV11-3 and TRBJ2-2; no definite D call. CDR1 SGHNT and CDR2 YENEEA come from the germline V gene. CDR3 length: 11 amino acids. Trimming left V 5 bases short and J 4 bases short, with 2 bases between.

The V gene is TRBV18, the J gene TRBJ2-7; a weak D match, TRBD2 (7 bases). The germline gives CDR1 KGHSH, CDR2 LQKENI. This CDR3 has 13 residues. Trimming pared 3 bases from V and 7 bases from J, leaving 13 bases between. CDR3 nucleotide sequence: TGTGCCAGCTCACCGGGAGGGGGAGTTGAGCAGTACTTC. Translating gives CASSPGGGVEQYF.

This chain uses TRBV6-5 with TRBJ2-3; 8 bases line up with TRBD2. This CDR3 is built from 14 residues. CDR1 is MNHEY and CDR2 is SVGAGI in the germline V gene. V dropped 0 bases and J dropped 9; count of bases not matched to a gene: 5. As DNA, the CDR3 is TGTGCCAGCAGTTACTCTCGGGGGGGCCCGACGCAGTATTTT. Translated: CASSYSRGGPTQYF.

This chain joins TRBV5-1 and TRBJ2-5; D may be TRBD1 or TRBD2 (5 bases each). Trimming shortened V by 0 bases and J by 2 bases, and 11 bases separated the two germline ends. This CDR3 has 15 amino acids. Looked up from germline, CDR1 is SGHRS and CDR2 is YFSETQ. The CDR3 loop is CASSLDGTAQETQYF. Here the CDR3 DNA reads TGCGCCAGCAGCTTGGACGGGACGGCACAAGAGACCCAGTACTTC.

The CDR3 region has the DNA TGTGCCAGCAGTAAAACAGGAAGCGGCACTGAAGCTTTCTTT. As protein: CASSKTGSGTEAFF. The chain joins TRBV6-1 to TRBJ1-1; possibly TRBD1 for D (5 bases). Looked up from germline, CDR1 is MNHNS and CDR2 is SASEGT. The CDR3 consists of 14 residues. Trimming left V 5 bases short and J 4 bases short, with 14 bases between.

This clone was seen only once. The chain joins TRBV5-6 to TRBJ1-5, with 8 bases lining up with TRBD1. Germline values: CDR1 SGHDT, CDR2 YYEEEE. The CDR3 covers 16 residues. The trim removed 4 bases at V and 2 bases at J, leaving 8 bases unmatched. CDR3: CASSKTGGQGNQPQHF. The CDR3 DNA sequence: TGTGCCAGCAGCAAAACAGGGGGACAGGGCAATCAGCCCCAGCATTTT.

This clone appeared a few times. The chain combines TRBV18 with TRBJ2-5; D unresolved. Trimming cost V 2 bases and J 5 bases, with 9 bases left between them. CDR1 and CDR2 (germline): KGHSH, LQKENI. The CDR3 runs to 13 residues. This chain's CDR3 is CASSPGLRETQYF. Here the CDR3 DNA reads TGTGCCAGCTCACCAGGGTTACGGGAGACCCAGTACTTC.

The chain couples TRBV6-5 to TRBJ2-7, with D hard to call. In germline, CDR1 is MNHEY, CDR2 SVGAGI. The ends were cut back, 0 bases at V and 5 bases at J, with 11 bases in the middle. The CDR3 consists of 14 residues. The chain's CDR3 is CASSYSGFWDEQYF. The DNA of the CDR3 is TGTGCCAGCAGTTACTCGGGCTTTTGGGACGAGCAGTACTTC.

This chain connects TRBV6-6 to TRBJ2-1; TRBD2 matches 12 bases. The CDR3 is 13 residues long. Germline values: CDR1 MNHNY, CDR2 SVGAGI (reference sequence). Trimming at V came to 8 bases and at J to 7 bases, leaving 3 bases not matched to a gene. This CDR3 reads CASRLAGDNEQFF. CDR3 sequence (DNA): TGTGCCAGCCGACTAGCGGGGGATAATGAGCAGTTCTTC.

The gene calls are TRBV5-1 and TRBJ2-3; no clear D gene. Germline V gene lookup returns CDR1 SGHRS and CDR2 YFSETQ. This CDR3 has 14 amino acids. Trimming shortened V by 5 bases and J by 1 base, and 11 bases separated the two germline ends. The chain's CDR3 is CASRTQVGTDTQYF. The CDR3 DNA is TGCGCCAGCAGAACTCAGGTCGGCACAGATACGCAGTATTTT.

V gene TRBV7-8 combines with J gene TRBJ2-7; TRBD2 agrees at 8 bases. CDR3 length equals 15 residues. In germline, CDR1 is SGHVS, CDR2 FQNEAQ. Unmatched junction bases numbered 6, after V lost 1 base and J lost 4 bases. The CDR3: CASSLGTGGPYEQYF. CDR3 coding DNA: TGTGCCAGCAGCTTAGGGACGGGGGGGCCATACGAGCAGTACTTC.

CDR3 in amino acids: CASGQGASGELFF. DNA of the CDR3: TGCGCCAGCGGACAGGGGGCTTCCGGGGAGCTGTTTTTT. This chain links TRBV5-1 with TRBJ2-2, with 11 bases matching TRBD1. V lost 7 bases to trimming and J lost 6 bases; unmatched junction nucleotides: 2. The CDR3 loop spans 13 amino acids. Germline V lookup: CDR1 SGHRS, CDR2 YFSETQ.

V gene TRBV6-1 combines with J gene TRBJ2-2; D may be TRBD2 (7 bases). Germline-derived CDR1 and CDR2 are MNHNS and SASEGT. Trimming removed 4 bases at V and 3 bases at J, with 9 bases between. The CDR3 spans 14 residues. The CDR3 reads CASSGGGDTGELFF. The CDR3 coding sequence is TGTGCCAGCAGTGGAGGGGGGGACACCGGGGAGCTGTTTTTT.

The chain links TRBV7-2 to TRBJ2-1; 12 bases are shared with TRBD1. V dropped 4 bases and J dropped 0; count of bases not matched to a gene: 7. The CDR3 totals 18 residues. Germline V CDR1 and CDR2: SGHTA, FQGNSA. The CDR3: CASSSGQGAISSYNEQFF. CDR3 DNA sequence: TGTGCCAGCAGCTCGGGACAGGGGGCGATAAGCTCCTACAATGAGCAGTTCTTC. Drawing the rest from reference TRBV7-2 and TRBJ2-1, the complete variable domain is GAGVSQSPSNKVTEKGKDVELRCDPISGHTALYWYRQSLGQGLEFLIYFQGNSAPDKSGLPSDRFSAERTGGSVSTLTIQRTQQEDSAVYLCASSSGQGAISSYNEQFFGPGTRLTVL.